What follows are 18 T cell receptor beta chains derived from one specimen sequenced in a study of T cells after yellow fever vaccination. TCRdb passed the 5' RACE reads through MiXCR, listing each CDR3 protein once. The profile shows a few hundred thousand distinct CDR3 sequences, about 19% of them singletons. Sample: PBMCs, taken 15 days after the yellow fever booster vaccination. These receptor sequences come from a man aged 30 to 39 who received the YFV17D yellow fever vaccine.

CDR3 sequence: CASLTGGGNEQFF. The CDR3 DNA reads as TGTGCCAGCCTGACGGGAGGGGGCAATGAGCAGTTCTTC. This sequence joins TRBV7-9 and TRBJ2-1; 8 nucleotides align to TRBD2. V trimming: 8 bases; J trimming: 6 bases; junction bases outside the gene matches: 6. CDR3 length equals 13 residues. Germline CDR1 SEHNR, CDR2 FQNEAQ (reference sequence).

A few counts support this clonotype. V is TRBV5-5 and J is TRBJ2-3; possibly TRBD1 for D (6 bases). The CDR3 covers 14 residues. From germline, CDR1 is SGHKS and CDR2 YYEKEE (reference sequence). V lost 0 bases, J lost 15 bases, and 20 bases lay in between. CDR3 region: CASSLGLNRELQYF. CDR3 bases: TGTGCCAGCAGCTTGGGCCTTAACAGGGAGTTGCAATATTTT.

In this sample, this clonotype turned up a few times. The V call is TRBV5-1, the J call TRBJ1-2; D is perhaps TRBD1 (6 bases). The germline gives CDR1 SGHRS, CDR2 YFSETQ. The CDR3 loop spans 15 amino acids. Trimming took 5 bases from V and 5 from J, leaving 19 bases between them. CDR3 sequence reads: CASRDGTSRGYGYTF. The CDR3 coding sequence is TGCGCCAGCAGAGATGGGACATCGAGAGGGTATGGCTACACCTTC.

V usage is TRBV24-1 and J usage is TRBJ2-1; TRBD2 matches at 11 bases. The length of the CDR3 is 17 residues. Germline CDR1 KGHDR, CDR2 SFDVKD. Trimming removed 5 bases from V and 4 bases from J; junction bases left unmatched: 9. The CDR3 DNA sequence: TGTGCCACCAGTGGCCAGGCGGGACTAGCGGATTACAATGAGCAGTTCTTC. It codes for CATSGQAGLADYNEQFF.

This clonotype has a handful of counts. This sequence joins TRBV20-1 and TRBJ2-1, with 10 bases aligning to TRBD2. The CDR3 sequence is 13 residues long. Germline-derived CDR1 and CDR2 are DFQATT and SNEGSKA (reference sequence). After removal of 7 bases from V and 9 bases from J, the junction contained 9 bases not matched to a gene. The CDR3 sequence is CSVELAGAGEQFF. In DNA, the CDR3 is TGCAGTGTGGAGCTAGCGGGAGCGGGTGAGCAGTTCTTC.

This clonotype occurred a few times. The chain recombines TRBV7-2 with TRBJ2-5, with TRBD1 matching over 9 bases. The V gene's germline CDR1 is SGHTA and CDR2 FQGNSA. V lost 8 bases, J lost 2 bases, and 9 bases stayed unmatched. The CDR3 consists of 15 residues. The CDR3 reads CASCIGTGYQETQYF. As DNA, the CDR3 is TGTGCCAGCTGTATCGGGACAGGGTATCAAGAGACCCAGTACTTC.

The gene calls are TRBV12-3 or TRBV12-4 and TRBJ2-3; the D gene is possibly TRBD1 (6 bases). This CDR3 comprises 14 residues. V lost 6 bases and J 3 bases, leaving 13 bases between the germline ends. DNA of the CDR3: TGTGCCAGCAGCCCACTCAGGGGTACAGATACGCAGTATTTT. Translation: CASSPLRGTDTQYF.

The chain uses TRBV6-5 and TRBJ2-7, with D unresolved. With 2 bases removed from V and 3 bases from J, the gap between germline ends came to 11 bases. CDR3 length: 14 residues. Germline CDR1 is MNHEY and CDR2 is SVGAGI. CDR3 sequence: CASSYGDTFYEQYF. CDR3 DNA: TGTGCCAGCAGTTACGGAGACACCTTCTACGAGCAGTACTTC.

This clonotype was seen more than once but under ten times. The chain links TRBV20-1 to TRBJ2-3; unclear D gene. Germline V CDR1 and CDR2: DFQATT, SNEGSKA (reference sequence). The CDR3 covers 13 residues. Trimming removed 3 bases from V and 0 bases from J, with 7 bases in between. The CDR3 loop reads CSASSESTDTQYF. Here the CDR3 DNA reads TGCAGTGCTAGTTCAGAGAGCACAGATACGCAGTATTTT.

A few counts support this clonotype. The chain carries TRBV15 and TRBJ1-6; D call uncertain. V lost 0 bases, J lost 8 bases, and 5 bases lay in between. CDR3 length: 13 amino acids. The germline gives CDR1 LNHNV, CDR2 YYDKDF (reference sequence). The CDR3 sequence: CATSREGYSPLHF. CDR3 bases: TGTGCCACCAGCAGAGAAGGATATTCACCCCTCCACTTT.

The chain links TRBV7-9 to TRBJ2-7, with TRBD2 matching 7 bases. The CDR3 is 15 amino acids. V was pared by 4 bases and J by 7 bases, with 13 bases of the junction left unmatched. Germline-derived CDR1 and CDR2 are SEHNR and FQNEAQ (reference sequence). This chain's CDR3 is CASSSREAGVLEQYF. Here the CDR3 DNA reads TGTGCCAGCAGCTCCCGTGAGGCGGGAGTGTTGGAGCAGTACTTC.

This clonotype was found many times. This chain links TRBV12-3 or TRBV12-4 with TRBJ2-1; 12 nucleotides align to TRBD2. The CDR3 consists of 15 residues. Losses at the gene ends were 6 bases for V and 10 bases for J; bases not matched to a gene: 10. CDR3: CASSQTSGGFGEQFF. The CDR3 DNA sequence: TGTGCCAGCAGCCAGACTAGCGGGGGATTCGGGGAGCAGTTCTTC.

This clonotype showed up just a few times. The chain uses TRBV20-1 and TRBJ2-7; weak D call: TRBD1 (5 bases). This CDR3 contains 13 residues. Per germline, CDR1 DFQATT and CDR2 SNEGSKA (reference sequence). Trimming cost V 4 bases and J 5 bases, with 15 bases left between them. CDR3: CSAKGPGINEQYF. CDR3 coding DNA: TGCAGTGCTAAGGGCCCAGGGATCAACGAGCAGTACTTC.

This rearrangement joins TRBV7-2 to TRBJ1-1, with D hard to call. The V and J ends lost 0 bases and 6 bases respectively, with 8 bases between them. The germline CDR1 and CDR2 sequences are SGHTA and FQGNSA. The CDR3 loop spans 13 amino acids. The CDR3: CASSLARGSEAFF. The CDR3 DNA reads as TGTGCCAGCAGCTTAGCGCGGGGATCTGAAGCTTTCTTT. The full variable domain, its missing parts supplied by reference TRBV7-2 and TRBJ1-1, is GAGVSQSPSNKVTEKGKDVELRCDPISGHTALYWYRQSLGQGLEFLIYFQGNSAPDKSGLPSDRFSAERTGGSVSTLTIQRTQQEDSAVYLCASSLARGSEAFFGQGTRLTVV.

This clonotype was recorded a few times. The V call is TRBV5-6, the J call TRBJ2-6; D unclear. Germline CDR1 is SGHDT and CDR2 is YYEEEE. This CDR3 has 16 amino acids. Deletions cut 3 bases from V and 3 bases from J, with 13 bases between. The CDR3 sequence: CASSSGLLGGANVLTF. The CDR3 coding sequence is TGTGCCAGCAGCTCGGGCCTTTTAGGTGGGGCCAACGTCCTGACTTTC.

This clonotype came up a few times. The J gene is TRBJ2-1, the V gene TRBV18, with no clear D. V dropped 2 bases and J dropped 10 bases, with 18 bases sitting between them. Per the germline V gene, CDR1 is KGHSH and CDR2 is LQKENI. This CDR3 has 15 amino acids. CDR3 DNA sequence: TGTGCCAGCTCACCAAGTGCCGGACCAACCATCGAGCAGTTCTTC. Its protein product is CASSPSAGPTIEQFF.

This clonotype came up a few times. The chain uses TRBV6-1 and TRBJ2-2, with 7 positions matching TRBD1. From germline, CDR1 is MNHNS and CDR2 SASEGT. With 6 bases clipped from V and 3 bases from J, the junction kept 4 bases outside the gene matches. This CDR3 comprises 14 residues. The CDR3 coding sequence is TGTGCCAGCAGGAGACAGGGAGACACCGGGGAGCTGTTTTTT. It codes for CASRRQGDTGELFF.

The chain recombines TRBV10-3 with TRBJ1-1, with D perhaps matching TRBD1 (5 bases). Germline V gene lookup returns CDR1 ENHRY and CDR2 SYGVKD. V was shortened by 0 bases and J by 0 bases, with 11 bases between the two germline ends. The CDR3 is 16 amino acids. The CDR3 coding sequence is TGTGCCATCAGTGAGTCGGCAGGGCAAATGAACACTGAAGCTTTCTTT. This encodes CAISESAGQMNTEAFF.